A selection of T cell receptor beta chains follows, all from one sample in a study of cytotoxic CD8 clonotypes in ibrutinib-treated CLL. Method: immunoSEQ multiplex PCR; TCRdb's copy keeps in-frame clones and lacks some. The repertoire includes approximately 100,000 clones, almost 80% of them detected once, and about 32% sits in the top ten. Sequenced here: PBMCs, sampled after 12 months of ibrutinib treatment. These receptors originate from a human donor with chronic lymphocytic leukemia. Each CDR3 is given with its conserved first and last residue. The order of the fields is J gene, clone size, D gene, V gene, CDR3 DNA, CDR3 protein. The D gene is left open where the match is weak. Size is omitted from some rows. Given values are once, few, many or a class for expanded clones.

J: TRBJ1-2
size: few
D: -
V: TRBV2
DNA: TGTGCCAGCAGTCTAGGGACCTTCTATGGCTACACCTTC
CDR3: CASSLGTFYGYTF

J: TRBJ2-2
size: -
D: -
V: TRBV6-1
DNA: TGTGCCAGCAGTGGATCAGGATACACGCTGTTTTTT
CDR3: CASSGSGYTLFF

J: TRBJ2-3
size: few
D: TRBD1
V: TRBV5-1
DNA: TGCGCCAGCAGCCCCGGGACAGACTATTACACAGATACGCAGTATTTT
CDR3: CASSPGTDYYTDTQYF

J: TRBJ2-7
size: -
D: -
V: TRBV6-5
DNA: TGTGCCAGCAGGAGGGCCGTGACGGAGCCTTACGAGCAGTACTTC
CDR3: CASRRAVTEPYEQYF

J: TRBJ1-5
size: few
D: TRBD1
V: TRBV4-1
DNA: TGCGCCAGCAGCCAAGACAGGGGGAGTTTCAATCAGCCCCAGCATTTT
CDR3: CASSQDRGSFNQPQHF

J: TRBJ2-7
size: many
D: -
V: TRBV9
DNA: TGTGCCAGCAGCGGACAGACAGAGGGTTACGAGCAGTACTTC
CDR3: CASSGQTEGYEQYF

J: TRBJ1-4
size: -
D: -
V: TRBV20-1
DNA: TGCAGCACCGGATTCAATGAAAAACTGTTTTTT
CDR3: CSTGFNEKLFF

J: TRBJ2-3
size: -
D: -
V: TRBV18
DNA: TGTGCCAGCTCACCCACCACAGATACGCAGTATTTT
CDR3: CASSPTTDTQYF

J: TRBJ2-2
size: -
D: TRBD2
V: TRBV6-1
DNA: TGTGCCAGCGGGACTAGCGGGGGCACCGGGGAGCTGTTTTTT
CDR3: CASGTSGGTGELFF

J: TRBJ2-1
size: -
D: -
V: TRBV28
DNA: TGTGCCAGCAGTTTAGGCCTCAATGAGCAGTTCTTC
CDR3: CASSLGLNEQFF